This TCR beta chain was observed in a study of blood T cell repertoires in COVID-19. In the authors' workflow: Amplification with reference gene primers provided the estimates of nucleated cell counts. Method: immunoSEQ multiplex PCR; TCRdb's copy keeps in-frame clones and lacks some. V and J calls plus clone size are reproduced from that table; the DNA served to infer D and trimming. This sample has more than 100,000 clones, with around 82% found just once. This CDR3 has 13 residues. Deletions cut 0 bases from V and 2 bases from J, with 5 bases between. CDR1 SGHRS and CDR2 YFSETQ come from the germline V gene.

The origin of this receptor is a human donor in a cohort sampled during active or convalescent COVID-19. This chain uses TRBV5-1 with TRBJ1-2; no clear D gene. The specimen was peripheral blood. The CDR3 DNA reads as TGCGCCAGCAGCTTGGAAGCAAACTATGGCTACACCTTC. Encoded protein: CASSLEANYGYTF.